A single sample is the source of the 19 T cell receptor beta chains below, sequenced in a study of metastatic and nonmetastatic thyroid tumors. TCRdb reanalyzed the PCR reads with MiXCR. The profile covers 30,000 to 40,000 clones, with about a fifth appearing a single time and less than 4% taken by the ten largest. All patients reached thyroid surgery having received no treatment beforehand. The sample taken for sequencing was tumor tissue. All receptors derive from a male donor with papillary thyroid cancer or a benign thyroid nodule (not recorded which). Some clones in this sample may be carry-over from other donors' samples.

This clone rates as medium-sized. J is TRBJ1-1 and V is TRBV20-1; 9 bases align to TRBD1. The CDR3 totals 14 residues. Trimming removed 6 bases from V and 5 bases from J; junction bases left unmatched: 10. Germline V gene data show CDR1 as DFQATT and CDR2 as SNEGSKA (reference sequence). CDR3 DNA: TGCAGTGCCATAACGGGACAGGGACGTACTGAAGCTTTCTTT. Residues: CSAITGQGRTEAFF.

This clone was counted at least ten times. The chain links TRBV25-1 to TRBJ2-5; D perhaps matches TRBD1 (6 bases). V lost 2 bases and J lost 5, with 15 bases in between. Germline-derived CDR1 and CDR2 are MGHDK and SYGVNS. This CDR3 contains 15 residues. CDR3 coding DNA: TGTGCCAGCAGTGAACCGGCACAGGGACGGGAGACCCAGTACTTC. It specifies CASSEPAQGRETQYF.

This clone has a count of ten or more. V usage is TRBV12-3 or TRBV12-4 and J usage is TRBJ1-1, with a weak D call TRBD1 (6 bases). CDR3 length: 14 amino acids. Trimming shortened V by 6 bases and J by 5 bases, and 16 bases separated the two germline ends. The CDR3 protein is CASSPSQGKTEAFF. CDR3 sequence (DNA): TGTGCCAGCAGCCCTTCACAGGGAAAGACTGAAGCTTTCTTT.

In DNA form, the CDR3 reads TGTGCCAGCAGCATACAGGGGAACACTGAAGCTTTCTTT. Its translation: CASSIQGNTEAFF. The genes are TRBV11-2 and TRBJ1-1; a weak D match, TRBD1 (6 bases). The CDR3 is 13 residues long. V lost 5 bases and J 1 base, leaving 8 bases between the germline ends. Germline CDR1 SGHAT, CDR2 FQNNGV. The full variable domain, completed using reference TRBV11-2 and TRBJ1-1, is EAGVAQSPRYKIIEKRQSVAFWCNPISGHATLYWYQQILGQGPKLLIQFQNNGVVDDSQLPKDRFSAERLKGVDSTLKIQPAKLEDSAVYLCASSIQGNTEAFFGQGTRLTVV.

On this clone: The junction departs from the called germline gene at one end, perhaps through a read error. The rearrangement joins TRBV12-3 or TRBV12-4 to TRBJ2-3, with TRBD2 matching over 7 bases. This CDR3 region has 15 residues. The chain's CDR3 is CASSFVTSVTDAQYF. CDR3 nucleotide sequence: TGTGCCAGCAGTTTTGTTACTAGCGTCACAGATGCGCAGTATTTC.

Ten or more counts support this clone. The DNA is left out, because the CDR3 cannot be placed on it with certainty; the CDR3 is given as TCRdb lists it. The CDR3: CATSDFRGGADTQYF. J is TRBJ2-3 and V is TRBV24-1; TRBD2, the table's D call, was not compared with the DNA. The CDR3 is 15 amino acids long, termini counted. CDR1 and CDR2 (germline): KGHDR, SFDVKD.

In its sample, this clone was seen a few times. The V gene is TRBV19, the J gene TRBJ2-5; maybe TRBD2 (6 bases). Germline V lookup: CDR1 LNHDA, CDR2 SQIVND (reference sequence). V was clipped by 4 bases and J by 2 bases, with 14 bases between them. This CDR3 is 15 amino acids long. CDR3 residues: CASSKGGSGQETQYF. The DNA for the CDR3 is TGTGCCAGTAGTAAAGGTGGTAGCGGACAAGAGACCCAGTACTTC. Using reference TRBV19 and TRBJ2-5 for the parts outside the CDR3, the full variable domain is DGGITQSPKYLFRKEGQNVTLSCEQNLNHDAMYWYRQDPGQGLRLIYYSQIVNDFQKGDIAEGYSVSREKKESFPLTVTSAQKNPTAFYLCASSKGGSGQETQYFGPGTRLLVL.

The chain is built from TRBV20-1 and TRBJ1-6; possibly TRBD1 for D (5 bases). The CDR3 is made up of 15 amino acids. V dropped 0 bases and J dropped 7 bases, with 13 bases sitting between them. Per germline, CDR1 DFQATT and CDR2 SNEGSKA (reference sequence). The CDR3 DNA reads TGCAGTGCTAGAGATTGGGAGGGGCAAAATTCACCCCTCCACTTT. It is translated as CSARDWEGQNSPLHF.

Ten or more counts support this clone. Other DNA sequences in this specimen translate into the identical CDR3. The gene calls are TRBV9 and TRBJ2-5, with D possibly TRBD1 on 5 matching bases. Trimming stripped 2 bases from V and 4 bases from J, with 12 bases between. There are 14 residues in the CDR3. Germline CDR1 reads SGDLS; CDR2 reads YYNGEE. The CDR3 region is CASSVAQGGETQYF. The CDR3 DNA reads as TGTGCCAGCAGCGTGGCCCAGGGTGGAGAGACCCAGTACTTC.

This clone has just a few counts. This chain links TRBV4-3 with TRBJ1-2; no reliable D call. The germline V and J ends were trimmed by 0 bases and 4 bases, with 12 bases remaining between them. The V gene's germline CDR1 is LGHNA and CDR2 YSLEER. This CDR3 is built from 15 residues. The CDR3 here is CASSQDLSGIYGYTF. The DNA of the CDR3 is TGCGCCAGCAGCCAAGACTTGTCTGGGATCTATGGCTACACCTTC.

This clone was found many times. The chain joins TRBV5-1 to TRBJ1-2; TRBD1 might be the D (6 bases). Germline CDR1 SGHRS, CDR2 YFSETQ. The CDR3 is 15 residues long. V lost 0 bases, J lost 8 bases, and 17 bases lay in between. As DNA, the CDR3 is TGCGCCAGCAGCTTGGAGGGACAAGGCACAAAGGGCTACACCTTC. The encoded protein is CASSLEGQGTKGYTF.

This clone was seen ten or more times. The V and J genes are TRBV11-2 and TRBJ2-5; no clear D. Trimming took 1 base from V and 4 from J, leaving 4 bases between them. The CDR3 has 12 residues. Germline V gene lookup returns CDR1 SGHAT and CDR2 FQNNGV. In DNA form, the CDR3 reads TGTGCCAGCAGCTTAGTCGCAGAGACCCAGTACTTC. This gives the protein CASSLVAETQYF.

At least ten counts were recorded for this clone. CDR3 amino acids: CASSLAFSREGTGELFF. The CDR3 nucleotides read TGCGCCAGCAGCTTGGCCTTTTCGAGGGAGGGAACCGGGGAGCTGTTTTTT. V usage is TRBV5-1 and J usage is TRBJ2-2; 7 bases map to TRBD2. V lost 0 bases, J lost 5 bases, and 10 bases stayed unmatched. Germline CDR1 SGHRS, CDR2 YFSETQ. The CDR3 extends over 17 amino acids.

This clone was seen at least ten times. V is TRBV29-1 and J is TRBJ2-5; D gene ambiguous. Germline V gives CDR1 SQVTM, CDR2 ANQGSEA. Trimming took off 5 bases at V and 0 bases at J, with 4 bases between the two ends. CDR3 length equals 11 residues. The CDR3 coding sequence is TGCAGCGTTTACAACCAAGAGACCCAGTACTTC. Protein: CSVYNQETQYF. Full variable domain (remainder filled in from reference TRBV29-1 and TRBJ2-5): SAVISQKPSRDICQRGTSLTIQCQVDSQVTMMFWYRQQPGQSLTLIATANQGSEATYESGFVIDKFPISRPNLTFSTLTVSNMSPEDSSIYLCSVYNQETQYFGPGTRLLVL.

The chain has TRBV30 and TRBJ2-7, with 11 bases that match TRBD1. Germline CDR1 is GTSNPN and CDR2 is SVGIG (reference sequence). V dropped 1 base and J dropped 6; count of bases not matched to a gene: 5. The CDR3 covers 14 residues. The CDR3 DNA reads TGTGCCTGGAGTGCCGGGACAGGGGGTTTCGAGCAGTACTTC. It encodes CAWSAGTGGFEQYF.

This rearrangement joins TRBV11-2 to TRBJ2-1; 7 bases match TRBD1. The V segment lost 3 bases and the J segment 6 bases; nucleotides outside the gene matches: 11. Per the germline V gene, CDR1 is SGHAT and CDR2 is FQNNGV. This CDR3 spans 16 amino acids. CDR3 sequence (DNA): TGTGCCAGCAGCTTTGGGGGACAGTGGGTCCCCAATGAGCAGTTCTTC. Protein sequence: CASSFGGQWVPNEQFF.

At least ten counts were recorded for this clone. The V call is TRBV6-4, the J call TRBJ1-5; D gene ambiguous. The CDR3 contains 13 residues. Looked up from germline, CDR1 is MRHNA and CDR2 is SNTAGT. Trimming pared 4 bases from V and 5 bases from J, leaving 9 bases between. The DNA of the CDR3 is TGTGCCAGCAGTGCGGGGAGAGATCAGCCCCAGCATTTT. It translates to CASSAGRDQPQHF.

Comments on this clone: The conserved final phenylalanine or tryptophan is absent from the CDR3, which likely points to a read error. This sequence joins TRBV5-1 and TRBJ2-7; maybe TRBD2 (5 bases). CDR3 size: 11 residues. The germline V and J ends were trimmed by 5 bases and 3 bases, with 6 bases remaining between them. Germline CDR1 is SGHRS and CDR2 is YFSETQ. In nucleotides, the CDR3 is TGCGCCAGCAGAGGAGGCTACGAGCAGTACTTA. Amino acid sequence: CASRGGYEQYL.

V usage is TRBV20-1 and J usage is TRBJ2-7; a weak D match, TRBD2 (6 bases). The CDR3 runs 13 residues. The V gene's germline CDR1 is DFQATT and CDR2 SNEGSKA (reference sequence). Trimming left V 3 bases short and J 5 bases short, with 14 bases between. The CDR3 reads CSARRDGSDEQYF. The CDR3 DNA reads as TGCAGTGCTAGGCGGGACGGGTCGGACGAGCAGTACTTC.